This entry features one T cell receptor beta chain sequence. The data derive from a study of technical replicates of blood from a handful of donors. The method was immunoSEQ multiplex PCR; TCRdb's version includes in-frame clones alone and lacks a portion of them. Of about 89,000 clones listed, around 96% are singletons. The length of the CDR3 is 13 residues. Germline assignment: CDR1 MNHEY and CDR2 SMNVEV (reference sequence). Trimming left V 1 base short and J 9 bases short, with 10 bases between. V is TRBV27 and J is TRBJ2-1, with D tentatively TRBD2 (6 bases). Sequenced sample: T cells isolated from PBMCs. This receptor was obtained from a human donor in good health. The CDR3, as DNA: TGTGCCAGCAGTTTATTGACTAGTGTTGAGCAGTTCTTC. Amino acid sequence: CASSLLTSVEQFF.